What follows describes a single T cell receptor beta chain. The V gene lost 6 bases and the J gene lost 4 bases, with 12 bases spanning the gap. Germline CDR1 reads LGHDT; CDR2 reads YNNKEL (reference sequence). The CDR3 spans 13 residues. The data are from a study of blood T cell repertoires in COVID-19. Authors' processing steps: Reference gene primer amplification gave nucleated cell count estimates. TCRdb's table, derived via immunoSEQ multiplex PCR, lists solely in-frame clones and lacks some. Clone size and the V and J calls come from that table; the DNA yielded D and trimming. The sample has 250,000 to 300,000 clones; around 89% are singletons.

This TCR derives from a woman aged 60-75 years with acute or convalescent COVID-19. The chain has TRBV3-1 (or the pseudogene TRBV3-2) and TRBJ1-2, with D hard to call. Sequencing was performed on peripheral blood. The CDR3 protein is CASSRPRGYGYTF. Written as DNA, the CDR3 is TGTGCCAGCAGTCGACCCCGGGGCTATGGCTACACCTTC.